This entry features one T cell receptor (beta chain) sequence. Its matching antigen is unknown. The sample contains more than one DNA sequence encoding this CDR3. The germline V and J ends were trimmed by 10 bases and 3 bases, with 15 bases remaining between them. The CDR3 has 14 residues. Germline V CDR1 and CDR2: MNHEY, SMNVEV (reference sequence). One to two pinch biopsies were taken from the rectum during colonoscopy. These data come from a study of pediatric ulcerative colitis. Using immunoSEQ multiplex PCR, the repertoire was profiled, and TCRdb retains in-frame clones only, with some absent. The sample contains roughly 25,000 clones, 55% to 75% of which appear only once. Study-wide points: A couple of rectal CDR3 clonotypes occurred in all ulcerative colitis patients. Rectal repertoires separated controls, mild-moderate and acute severe colitis. Rectal pinch biopsies may include blood-derived T cells.

Sequenced: gut tissue. The chain has TRBV27 and TRBJ1-4; no firm D call. This TCR was recovered from a boy younger than 18 with severe ulcerative colitis. The CDR3 is CATRAGVANEKLFF. Written as DNA, the CDR3 is TGTGCCACCCGCGCCGGGGTTGCTAATGAAAAACTGTTTTTT.